This T cell receptor beta chain was identified in a study of response to subunit inactivated influenza vaccine. Study-wide points: Authors suggested each seasonal influenza vaccination recruits few new T cells.

This clonotype was counted at least ten times. Its antigen is still unknown. CDR3 size: 13 residues. Per the germline V gene, CDR1 is SGHRS and CDR2 is YFSETQ. V gave up 4 bases and J gave up 3 bases, with 11 bases separating them. Each CDR3 protein is one row after TCRdb ran MiXCR on the RT-PCR reads. In the table there are hundreds of thousands of distinct CDR3 sequences, less than 8% of which are singletons. The source was PBMCs from blood, collected 23 months after vaccination. The receptor was isolated from a man between 50 and 75 years old who received an inactivated influenza vaccine. The chain recombines TRBV5-1 with TRBJ2-7; D remains ambiguous. CDR3 coding DNA: TGCGCCAGCAGCAAAATTCAGGACTACGAGCAGTACTTC. Translation: CASSKIQDYEQYF.